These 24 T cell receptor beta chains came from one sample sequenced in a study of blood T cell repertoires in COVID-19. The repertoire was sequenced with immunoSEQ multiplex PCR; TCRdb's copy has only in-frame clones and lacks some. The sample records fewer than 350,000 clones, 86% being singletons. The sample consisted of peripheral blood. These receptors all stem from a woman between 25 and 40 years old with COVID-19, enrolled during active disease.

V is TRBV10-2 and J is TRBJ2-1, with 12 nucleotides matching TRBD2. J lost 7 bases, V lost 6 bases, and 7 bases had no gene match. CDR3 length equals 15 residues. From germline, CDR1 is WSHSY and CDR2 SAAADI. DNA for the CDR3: TGCGCCAGCAGATCCGGACTAGCGGGGTCAAATGAGCAGTTCTTC. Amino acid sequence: CASRSGLAGSNEQFF.

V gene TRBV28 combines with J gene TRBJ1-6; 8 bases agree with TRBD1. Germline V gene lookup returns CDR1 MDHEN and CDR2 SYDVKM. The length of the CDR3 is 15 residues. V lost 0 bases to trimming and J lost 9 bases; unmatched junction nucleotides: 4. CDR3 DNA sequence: TGTGCCAGCAGTTTATGGGACAGGGTTAGTTCACCCCTCCACTTT. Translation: CASSLWDRVSSPLHF.

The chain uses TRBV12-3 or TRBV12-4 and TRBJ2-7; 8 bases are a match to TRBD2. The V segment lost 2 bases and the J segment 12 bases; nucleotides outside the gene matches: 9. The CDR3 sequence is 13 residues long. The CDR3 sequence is CASSLIAGTSTYF. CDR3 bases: TGTGCCAGCAGTTTAATTGCCGGGACTAGTACGTACTTC.

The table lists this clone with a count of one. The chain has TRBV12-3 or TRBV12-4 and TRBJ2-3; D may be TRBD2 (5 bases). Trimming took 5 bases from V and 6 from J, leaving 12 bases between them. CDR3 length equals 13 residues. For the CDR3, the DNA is TGTGCCAGCAGTCCCCCCGGGATGGATACGCAGTATTTT. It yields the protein CASSPPGMDTQYF.

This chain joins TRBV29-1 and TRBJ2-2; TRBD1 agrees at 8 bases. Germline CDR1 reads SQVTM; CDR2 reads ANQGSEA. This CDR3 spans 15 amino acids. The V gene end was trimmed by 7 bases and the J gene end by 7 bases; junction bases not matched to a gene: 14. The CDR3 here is CSAPTAGGEVGELFF. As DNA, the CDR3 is TGCAGCGCTCCAACGGCAGGGGGCGAAGTCGGGGAGCTGTTTTTT.

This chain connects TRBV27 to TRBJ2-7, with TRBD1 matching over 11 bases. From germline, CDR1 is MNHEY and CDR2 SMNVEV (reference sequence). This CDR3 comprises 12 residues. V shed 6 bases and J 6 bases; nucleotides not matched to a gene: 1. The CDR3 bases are TGTGCCAGCAGCGGGACAGGGGGCGAGCAGTACTTC. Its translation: CASSGTGGEQYF.

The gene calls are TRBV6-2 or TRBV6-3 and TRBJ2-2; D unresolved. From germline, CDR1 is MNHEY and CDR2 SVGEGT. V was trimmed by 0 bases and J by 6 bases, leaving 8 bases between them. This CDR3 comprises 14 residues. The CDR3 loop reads CASSYSGPAGELFF. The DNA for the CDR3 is TGTGCCAGCAGTTACTCGGGCCCGGCCGGGGAGCTGTTTTTT.

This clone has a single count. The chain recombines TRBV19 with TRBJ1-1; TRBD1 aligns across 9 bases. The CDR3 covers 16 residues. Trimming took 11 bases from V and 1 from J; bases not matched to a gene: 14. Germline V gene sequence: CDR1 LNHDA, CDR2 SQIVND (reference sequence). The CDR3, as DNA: TGTGCCCGTCACAATAACAGGGGGCTCCAGAACACTGAAGCTTTCTTT. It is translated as CARHNNRGLQNTEAFF.

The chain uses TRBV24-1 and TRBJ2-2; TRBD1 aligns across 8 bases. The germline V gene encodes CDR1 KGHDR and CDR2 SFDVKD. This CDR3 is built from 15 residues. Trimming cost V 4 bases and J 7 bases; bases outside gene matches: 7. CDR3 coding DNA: TGTGCCACCAGTGACCACAGGGGGGTTGGCGGGGAGCTGTTTTTT. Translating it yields CATSDHRGVGGELFF.

CDR3 nucleotide sequence: TGTGCCAGCAGCTTTGACAGGGAACGGGACACTGAAGCTTTCTTT. Its translation: CASSFDRERDTEAFF. The genes are TRBV5-6 and TRBJ1-1; 7 nucleotides agree with TRBD1. The J segment lost 3 bases and the V segment lost 2 bases, leaving 7 bases of the junction unmatched. Germline values: CDR1 SGHDT, CDR2 YYEEEE. The CDR3 has 15 residues.

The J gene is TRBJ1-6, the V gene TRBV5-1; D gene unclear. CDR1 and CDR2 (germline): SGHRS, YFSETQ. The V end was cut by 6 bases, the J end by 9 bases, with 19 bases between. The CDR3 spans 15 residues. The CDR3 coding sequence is TGCGCCAGCACTAAGGACGGGTCTGGAGGTTCACCCCTCCACTTT. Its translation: CASTKDGSGGSPLHF.

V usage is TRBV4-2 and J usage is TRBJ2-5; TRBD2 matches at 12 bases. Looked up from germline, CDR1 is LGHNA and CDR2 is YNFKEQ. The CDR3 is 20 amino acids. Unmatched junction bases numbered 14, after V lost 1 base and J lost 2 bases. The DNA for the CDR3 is TGTGCCAGCAGCCAAGCCTTACCACAGACTAGCGGGGGTTCACAAGAGACCCAGTACTTC. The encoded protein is CASSQALPQTSGGSQETQYF.

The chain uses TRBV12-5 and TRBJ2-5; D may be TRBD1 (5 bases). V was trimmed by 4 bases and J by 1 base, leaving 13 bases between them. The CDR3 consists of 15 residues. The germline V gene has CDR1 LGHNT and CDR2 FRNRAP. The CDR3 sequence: CASGSWGMTQETQYF. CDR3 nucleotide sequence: TGTGCTAGTGGTTCGTGGGGCATGACCCAAGAGACCCAGTACTTC.

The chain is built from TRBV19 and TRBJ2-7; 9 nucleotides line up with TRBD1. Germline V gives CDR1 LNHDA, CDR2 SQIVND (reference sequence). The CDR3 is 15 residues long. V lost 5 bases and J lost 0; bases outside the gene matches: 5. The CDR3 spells CASSAGQGSSYEQYF. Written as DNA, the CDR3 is TGTGCCAGTAGTGCGGGACAGGGAAGCTCCTACGAGCAGTACTTC.

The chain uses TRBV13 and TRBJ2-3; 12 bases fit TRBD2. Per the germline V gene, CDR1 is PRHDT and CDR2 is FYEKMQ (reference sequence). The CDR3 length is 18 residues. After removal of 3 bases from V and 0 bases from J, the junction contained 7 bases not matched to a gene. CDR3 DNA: TGTGCCAGCAGCTTTCATTGGACTAGCGGGGCGAGCACAGATACGCAGTATTTT. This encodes CASSFHWTSGASTDTQYF.

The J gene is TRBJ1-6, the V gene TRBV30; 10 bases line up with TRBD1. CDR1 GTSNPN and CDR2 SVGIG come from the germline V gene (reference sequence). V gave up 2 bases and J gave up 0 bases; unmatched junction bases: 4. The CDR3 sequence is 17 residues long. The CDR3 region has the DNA TGTGCCTGGAGTCCCCGGACAGGGGGCTCCTATAATTCACCCCTCCACTTT. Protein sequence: CAWSPRTGGSYNSPLHF.

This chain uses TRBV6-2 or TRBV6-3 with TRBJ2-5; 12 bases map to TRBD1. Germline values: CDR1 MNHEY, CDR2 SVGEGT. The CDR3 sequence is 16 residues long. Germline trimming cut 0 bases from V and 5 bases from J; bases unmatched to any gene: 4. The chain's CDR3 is CASSYSMGQGAETQYF. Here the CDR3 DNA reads TGTGCCAGCAGTTACTCGATGGGACAGGGGGCCGAGACCCAGTACTTC.

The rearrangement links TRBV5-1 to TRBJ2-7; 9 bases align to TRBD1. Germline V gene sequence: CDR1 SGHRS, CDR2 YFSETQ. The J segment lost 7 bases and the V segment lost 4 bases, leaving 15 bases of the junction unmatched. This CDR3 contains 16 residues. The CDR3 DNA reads TGCGCCAGCAGCCCGCACAGGGGGCCGGGGGTAGAAGAGCAGTACTTC. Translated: CASSPHRGPGVEEQYF.

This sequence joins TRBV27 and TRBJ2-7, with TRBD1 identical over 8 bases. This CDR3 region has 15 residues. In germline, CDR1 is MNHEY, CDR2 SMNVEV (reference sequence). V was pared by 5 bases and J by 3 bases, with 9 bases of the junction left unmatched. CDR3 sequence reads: CASSTRTGRSYEQYF. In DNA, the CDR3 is TGTGCCAGCAGTACCAGGACAGGGAGGAGCTACGAGCAGTACTTC.

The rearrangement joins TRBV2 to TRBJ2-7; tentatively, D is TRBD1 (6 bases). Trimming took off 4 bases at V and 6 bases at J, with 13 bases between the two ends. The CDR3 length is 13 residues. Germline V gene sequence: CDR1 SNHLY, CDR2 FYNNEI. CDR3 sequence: CASSGNAGVEQYF. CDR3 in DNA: TGTGCCAGCAGTGGAAACGCAGGGGTCGAGCAGTACTTC.

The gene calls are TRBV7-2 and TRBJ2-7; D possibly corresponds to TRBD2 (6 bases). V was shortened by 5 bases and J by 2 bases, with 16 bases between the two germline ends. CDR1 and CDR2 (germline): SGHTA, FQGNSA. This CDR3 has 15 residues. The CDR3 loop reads CASSSPGTPPYEQYF. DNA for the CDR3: TGTGCCAGCAGCAGTCCCGGGACTCCCCCCTACGAGCAGTACTTC.

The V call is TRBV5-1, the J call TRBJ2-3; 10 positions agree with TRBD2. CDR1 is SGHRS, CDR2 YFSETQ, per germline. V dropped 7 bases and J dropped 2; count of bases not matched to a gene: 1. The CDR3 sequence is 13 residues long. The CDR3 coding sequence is TGCGCCAGCGGACTAGCGGTCACAGATACGCAGTATTTT. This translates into CASGLAVTDTQYF.

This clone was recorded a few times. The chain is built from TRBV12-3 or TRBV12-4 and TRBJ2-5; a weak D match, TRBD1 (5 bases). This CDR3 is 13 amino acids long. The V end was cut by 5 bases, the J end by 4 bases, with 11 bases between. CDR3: CASSASQGETQYF. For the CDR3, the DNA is TGTGCCAGCAGTGCTAGTCAGGGAGAGACCCAGTACTTC.

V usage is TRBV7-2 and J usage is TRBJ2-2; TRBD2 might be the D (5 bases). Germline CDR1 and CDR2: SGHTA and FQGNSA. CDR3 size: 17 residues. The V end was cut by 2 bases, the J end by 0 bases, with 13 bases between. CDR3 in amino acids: CASSLTRRLTNTGELFF. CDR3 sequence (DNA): TGTGCCAGCAGCTTAACCAGGAGACTAACGAACACCGGGGAGCTGTTTTTT.